This T cell receptor (beta chain) was captured in a study of CXCR3-negative and CXCR3-positive naive CD8 T cells. This CDR3 has 14 residues. 5' RACE that incorporated UMI labels was used to prepare the TRB cDNA libraries. Using the 5' RACE reads, TCRdb records one entry per CDR3 protein without DNA. In all, the sample yields under 85,000 distinct CDR3 sequences. The rearrangement joins TRBV12-3 or TRBV12-4 to TRBJ2-7. Sequenced: naive CXCR3- CD8+ T cells from blood. Subset reported: CD45RO-CCR7+CD27+CD95- naive CD8+ T cells lacking CXCR3 (TNR3-). The source of this sequence is a human donor in good health. Some clones in this sample may be carry-over from other donors' samples. The CDR3 reads CASMDEGSGNEQYF.